The 21 T cell receptor beta chains in this list originate from one sample, sequenced in a study of a mutant IDH1 vaccine in newly diagnosed glioma. Generated by immunoSEQ multiplex PCR, the TCRdb table keeps only in-frame clones and is missing some. The data show about 67,000 clones, around 83% seen once. Time point described: baseline, week 1 (first vaccination visit). Documented treatment: pre-vaccination baseline after standard-of-care therapy. This material consisted of peripheral blood mononuclear cells (PBMCs), taken from a glioma patient treated with radiotherapy, temozolomide or both. These TCRs come from a woman between 18 and 29 years old with glioma. Some clones in this sample may be carry-over from other donors' samples.

The rearrangement uses TRBV7-2 and TRBJ2-1; 8 bases align to TRBD1. The CDR3 covers 14 residues. Germline loops: CDR1 SGHTA, CDR2 FQGNSA. V lost 5 bases, J lost 15 bases, and 15 bases stayed unmatched. The CDR3 region is CASSKPTDRGLGFF. The CDR3 nucleotides read TGTGCCAGCAGCAAACCCACTGACAGGGGCCTCGGGTTCTTC.

This sequence joins TRBV5-1 and TRBJ2-7; 8 bases fit TRBD1. The V and J ends lost 3 bases and 7 bases, in that order; junction bases with no gene match: 15. CDR3 length: 16 residues. Germline loops: CDR1 SGHRS, CDR2 YFSETQ. The CDR3 spells CASSSPLGQGAWEQYF. The CDR3 nucleotides read TGCGCCAGCAGCTCCCCCTTAGGGCAGGGGGCGTGGGAGCAGTACTTC.

This chain uses TRBV2 with TRBJ1-6; D unclear. Germline V gives CDR1 SNHLY, CDR2 FYNNEI. V was cut by 1 base and J by 5 bases, with 9 bases left in between. The CDR3 covers 15 residues. The CDR3: CASSEDRYNNSPLHF. The CDR3 region has the DNA TGTGCCAGCAGTGAAGACAGATATAATAATTCACCCCTCCACTTT.

The chain uses TRBV4-1 and TRBJ2-5; a weak D match, TRBD2 (5 bases). The CDR3 length is 16 residues. CDR1 and CDR2 (germline): MGHRA, YSYEKL. The V end lost 1 base, the J end lost 4 bases, and 16 bases lay between the germline ends. CDR3 in amino acids: CASSQVVDYSIETQYF. In nucleotides, the CDR3 is TGCGCCAGCAGCCAAGTGGTTGACTATTCGATAGAGACCCAGTACTTC.

This chain connects TRBV9 to TRBJ2-7, with TRBD1 matching over 8 bases. Germline V gene data show CDR1 as SGDLS and CDR2 as YYNGEE. This CDR3 is 16 amino acids long. After removal of 0 bases from V and 2 bases from J, the junction contained 7 bases not matched to a gene. The CDR3, as DNA: TGTGCCAGCAGCGTAGTCCCAGAGGGACAGGCCTACGAGCAGTACTTC. Its translation: CASSVVPEGQAYEQYF.

V and J are TRBV29-1 and TRBJ2-1; D is possibly TRBD2 (5 bases). This CDR3 region has 15 residues. The germline V and J ends were trimmed by 4 bases and 4 bases, with 17 bases remaining between them. Per germline, CDR1 SQVTM and CDR2 ANQGSEA. The CDR3 coding sequence is TGCAGCGTTGGCGTTGTGACTACGCCTTACAATGAGCAGTTCTTC. This encodes CSVGVVTTPYNEQFF.

The rearrangement links TRBV5-6 to TRBJ2-5; D unclear. The ends were cut back, 0 bases at V and 1 base at J, with 7 bases in the middle. The germline V gene encodes CDR1 SGHDT and CDR2 YYEEEE. The CDR3 loop spans 14 amino acids. The CDR3 sequence: CASSLGGSQETQYF. In nucleotides, the CDR3 is TGTGCCAGCAGCTTGGGTGGCAGCCAAGAGACCCAGTACTTC.

DNA of the CDR3: TGTGCCAGCAGTGCCTCCAGCGGGGGGGCCCAAGATACGCAGTATTTT. It is translated as CASSASSGGAQDTQYF. The chain joins TRBV6-4 to TRBJ2-3; 10 bases match TRBD2. The CDR3 contains 16 residues. Trimming took 4 bases from V and 5 from J; bases not matched to a gene: 9. The V gene's germline CDR1 is MRHNA and CDR2 SNTAGT.

The gene calls are TRBV29-1 and TRBJ2-1; 11 bases match TRBD2. Germline CDR1 is SQVTM and CDR2 is ANQGSEA. The CDR3 extends over 15 amino acids. V gave up 7 bases and J gave up 0 bases; unmatched junction bases: 5. The CDR3 here is CSARLAGNSYNEQFF. DNA for the CDR3: TGCAGCGCCCGACTAGCGGGGAACTCCTACAATGAGCAGTTCTTC.

The J gene is TRBJ1-1, the V gene TRBV6-5, with TRBD1 matching over 7 bases. CDR3 length: 15 residues. From germline, CDR1 is MNHEY and CDR2 SVGAGI. V was clipped by 2 bases and J by 1 base; unmatched bases: 4. The CDR3 sequence is CASSYPGQANTEAFF. CDR3 nucleotide sequence: TGTGCCAGCAGTTACCCTGGACAGGCGAACACTGAAGCTTTCTTT.

This clone was seen once. The chain uses TRBV27 and TRBJ2-7, with D perhaps matching TRBD1 or TRBD2 (5 bases each). CDR3 length: 13 amino acids. CDR1 and CDR2 from the germline V gene are MNHEY and SMNVEV (reference sequence). Trimming removed 8 bases at V and 2 bases at J, with 13 bases between. CDR3 sequence: CASRRGDAYEQYF. CDR3 nucleotides: TGTGCCAGCCGGAGAGGGGACGCCTACGAGCAGTACTTC.

This chain links TRBV27 with TRBJ2-3; 13 bases fit TRBD2. Trimming at V came to 1 base and at J to 2 bases, leaving 6 bases not matched to a gene. Germline V gene sequence: CDR1 MNHEY, CDR2 SMNVEV (reference sequence). There are 18 residues in the CDR3. The CDR3 DNA reads as TGTGCCAGCAGTTTATTTCCGACTAGCGGGGGGAACACAGATACGCAGTATTTT. This encodes CASSLFPTSGGNTDTQYF.

The V and J genes are TRBV7-3 and TRBJ2-5; 8 bases map to TRBD2. The germline CDR1 and CDR2 sequences are SGHTA and FQGTGA. V dropped 5 bases and J dropped 5; count of bases not matched to a gene: 13. The CDR3 has 16 amino acids. CDR3 in amino acids: CASSGGAGTSFETQYF. CDR3 in DNA: TGTGCCAGCAGCGGAGGGGCCGGGACTAGTTTTGAGACCCAGTACTTC.

The chain carries TRBV6-5 and TRBJ1-5, with TRBD1 identical over 8 bases. There are 15 residues in the CDR3. V lost 0 bases and J lost 6; bases outside the gene matches: 4. The germline V gene encodes CDR1 MNHEY and CDR2 SVGAGI. CDR3 in amino acids: CASSYSSGGSQPQHF. CDR3 DNA sequence: TGTGCCAGCAGTTACTCGTCAGGGGGCTCTCAGCCCCAGCATTTT.

The chain uses TRBV2 and TRBJ2-3; TRBD2 might be the D (6 bases). The V end lost 3 bases, the J end lost 1 base, and 14 bases lay between the germline ends. Looked up from germline, CDR1 is SNHLY and CDR2 is FYNNEI. This CDR3 contains 16 residues. The CDR3 DNA reads as TGTGCCAGCAGTGAGTCGGAGGGAAGGGGCACAGATACGCAGTATTTT. Its translation: CASSESEGRGTDTQYF.

The V gene is TRBV7-6, the J gene TRBJ2-6, with 7 bases that match TRBD2. V lost 2 bases to trimming and J lost 13 bases; unmatched junction nucleotides: 5. The CDR3 runs 13 residues. Germline V gene lookup returns CDR1 SGHVS and CDR2 FNYEAQ. CDR3 residues: CASSLKREGVLTF. For the CDR3, the DNA is TGTGCCAGCAGCTTAAAAAGGGAGGGGGTCCTGACTTTC.

The chain carries TRBV28 and TRBJ1-2; D is undetermined. V was shortened by 5 bases and J by 4 bases, with 14 bases between the two germline ends. CDR1 MDHEN and CDR2 SYDVKM come from the germline V gene. The CDR3 has 14 residues. CDR3 in DNA: TGTGCCAGCAGTCCGGGCAGTAGGACCTATGGCTACACCTTC. This translates into CASSPGSRTYGYTF.

CDR3 DNA: TGTGCCAGCAGTTGGGGGCAGGGGCAAGATACGCAGTATTTT. It encodes CASSWGQGQDTQYF. The chain combines TRBV6-6 with TRBJ2-3; D may be TRBD1 (6 bases). Trimming took 4 bases from V and 5 from J, leaving 13 bases between them. Germline V gene sequence: CDR1 MNHNY, CDR2 SVGAGI (reference sequence). The CDR3 sequence is 14 residues long.

The count of this clone is one. This sequence joins TRBV27 and TRBJ1-5; 9 bases are a match to TRBD1. CDR3 length: 14 residues. Germline V gene data show CDR1 as MNHEY and CDR2 as SMNVEV (reference sequence). Trimming took 3 bases from V and 7 from J; bases not matched to a gene: 4. The chain's CDR3 is CASSLGQGGQPQHF. The CDR3, as DNA: TGTGCCAGCAGTTTGGGACAGGGTGGGCAGCCCCAGCATTTT.

The chain employs TRBV5-6 and TRBJ2-6; a possible D gene is TRBD1 (5 bases). Trimming stripped 5 bases from V and 3 bases from J, with 12 bases between. This CDR3 spans 15 amino acids. Germline CDR1 and CDR2: SGHDT and YYEEEE. CDR3 bases: TGTGCCAGCAGACTCCAGGGATTTGGGGCCAACGTCCTGACTTTC. Its protein is CASRLQGFGANVLTF.

The rearrangement links TRBV19 to TRBJ2-7, with 9 bases matching TRBD2. Germline CDR1 reads LNHDA; CDR2 reads SQIVND (reference sequence). The CDR3 sequence is 15 residues long. V lost 5 bases to trimming and J lost 3 bases; unmatched junction nucleotides: 8. CDR3 amino acids: CASSVTSGIYYEQYF. In DNA form, the CDR3 reads TGTGCCAGTAGTGTGACTAGCGGAATTTACTACGAGCAGTACTTC. The full variable domain, completed using reference TRBV19 and TRBJ2-7, is DGGITQSPKYLFRKEGQNVTLSCEQNLNHDAMYWYRQDPGQGLRLIYYSQIVNDFQKGDIAEGYSVSREKKESFPLTVTSAQKNPTAFYLCASSVTSGIYYEQYFGPGTRLTVT.